This TCR beta chain was identified during a study of T cell repertoires in cytomegalovirus infection. Study at large: Use of recently identified HLA-C-restricted and well-studied HLA-B-restricted CMV epitopes was part of the study.

Germline V lookup: CDR1 SGDLS, CDR2 YYNGEE. The CDR3 has 13 residues. V was shortened by 0 bases and J by 6 bases, with 8 bases between the two germline ends. About this clonotype itself: What it binds is unknown.

TCRdb re-derived calls from the reads in MiXCR, one entry per CDR3 protein. The profile shows 750,000 to 950,000 distinct CDR3 sequences, under 35% of them singletons. Source: cultured CD8+ T cells from PBMCs, taken from culture after CMV antigen stimulation. This chain uses TRBV9 with TRBJ2-3; D not resolved. The clonotype comes from a human donor in good health (CMV status not recorded). Some clones in this sample may be carry-over from other donors' samples. The CDR3 DNA sequence: TGTGCCAGCAGCGTAGTGACAAAGGATACGCAGTATTTT. As protein: CASSVVTKDTQYF.